Shown below are 26 T cell receptor beta chains from a single sample sequenced in a study of blood T cell repertoires in COVID-19. Repertoires were generated with immunoSEQ multiplex PCR, while TCRdb's copy carries only in-frame clones and drops some. The sample lists about 120,000 clones, 81% occurring once. The sequencing sample was made of peripheral blood. The receptor source for this set is a man younger than 40 with COVID-19, enrolled during active disease.

The chain combines TRBV5-1 with TRBJ2-2; D remains unclear. In germline, CDR1 is SGHRS, CDR2 YFSETQ. V lost 1 base to trimming and J lost 3 bases, with 4 bases between them. This CDR3 has 13 amino acids. Written as DNA, the CDR3 is TGCGCCAGCAGCTTGCGCGACACCGGGGAGCTGTTTTTT. Translated: CASSLRDTGELFF.

The V and J genes are TRBV28 and TRBJ1-1, with TRBD1 matching over 9 bases. With V trimmed by 3 bases and J by 5 bases, 4 bases remained unmatched. CDR1 is MDHEN, CDR2 SYDVKM, per germline. This CDR3 is built from 14 residues. Here the CDR3 reads CASSLGDRVTEAFF. In DNA form, the CDR3 reads TGTGCCAGCAGTTTGGGGGACAGGGTTACTGAAGCTTTCTTT.

The rearrangement uses TRBV6-2 or TRBV6-3 and TRBJ2-1, with 8 bases that match TRBD2. The ends lost 5 bases at V and 7 bases at J; junction bases unmatched: 10. CDR1 and CDR2 from the germline V gene are MNHEY and SVGEGT. This CDR3 is built from 15 residues. The CDR3 bases are TGTGCCAGCAGTGGGGGGACTAGGCACCCGAATGAGCAGTTCTTC. This translates into CASSGGTRHPNEQFF.

The chain is built from TRBV11-3 and TRBJ1-4; no clear D. The CDR3 runs 15 residues. The ends were cut back, 5 bases at V and 2 bases at J, with 12 bases in the middle. Germline V CDR1 and CDR2: SGHNT, YENEEA. CDR3 in amino acids: CASSPPGFTNEKLFF. The CDR3 coding sequence is TGTGCCAGCAGCCCTCCGGGGTTTACTAATGAAAAACTGTTTTTT.

This clone turned up a few times. At the DNA level, this CDR3 is encoded by other sequences in the same sample as well. This chain uses TRBV30 with TRBJ2-1, with 10 nucleotides matching TRBD2. The CDR3 is made up of 13 amino acids. Per germline, CDR1 GTSNPN and CDR2 SVGIG (reference sequence). J was trimmed by 3 bases and V by 4 bases; bases with no gene match: 0. The CDR3 nucleotides are TGTGCCTGGACTAGCGGGAGCTACAATGAGCAGTTCTTC. The encoded protein is CAWTSGSYNEQFF. Based on the CDR3 plus reference TRBV30 and TRBJ2-1, the full variable domain is SQTIHQWPATLVQPVGSPLSLECTVEGTSNPNLYWYRQAAGRGLQLLFYSVGIGQISSEVPQNLSASRPQDRQFILSSKKLLLSDSGFYLCAWTSGSYNEQFFGPGTRLTVL.

This sequence joins TRBV6-4 and TRBJ2-1; TRBD2 matches at 9 bases. The germline CDR1 and CDR2 sequences are MRHNA and SNTAGT. The CDR3 extends over 14 amino acids. Trimming cost V 2 bases and J 6 bases; bases outside gene matches: 2. The CDR3 reads CASSDGTSLNEQFF. The DNA of the CDR3 is TGTGCCAGCAGTGACGGGACTAGCCTCAATGAGCAGTTCTTC.

The J gene is TRBJ2-1, the V gene TRBV11-2; 8 bases map to TRBD2. CDR1 and CDR2 (germline): SGHAT, FQNNGV. V dropped 4 bases and J dropped 6; count of bases not matched to a gene: 17. The CDR3 contains 18 residues. The CDR3 DNA reads TGTGCCAGCAGCTCCCTGAGGTGGCCAGCGGGAGCCGCCAATGAGCAGTTCTTC. This gives the protein CASSSLRWPAGAANEQFF. The entire variable domain, with the rest obtained from reference TRBV11-2 and TRBJ2-1, is as follows: EAGVAQSPRYKIIEKRQSVAFWCNPISGHATLYWYQQILGQGPKLLIQFQNNGVVDDSQLPKDRFSAERLKGVDSTLKIQPAKLEDSAVYLCASSSLRWPAGAANEQFFGPGTRLTVL.

The chain employs TRBV7-9 and TRBJ1-3; a possible D gene is TRBD1 (6 bases). Germline lookup yields CDR1 SEHNR and CDR2 FQNEAQ (reference sequence). The V and J ends lost 6 bases and 0 bases respectively, with 18 bases between them. This CDR3 spans 17 amino acids. The CDR3 nucleotides are TGTGCCAGCAGTATAGGGGGTGGCCCGATCTCTGGAAACACCATATATTTT. It is translated as CASSIGGGPISGNTIYF.

This clone is labeled as medium-sized. The chain combines TRBV5-6 with TRBJ1-3; D is unclear. The germline V and J ends were trimmed by 0 bases and 4 bases, with 11 bases remaining between them. Germline CDR1 reads SGHDT; CDR2 reads YYEEEE. The CDR3 runs 15 residues. CDR3 sequence: CASSLGVPRGNTIYF. The CDR3 nucleotides read TGTGCCAGCAGCTTGGGGGTTCCGCGGGGAAACACCATATATTTT.

The chain combines TRBV19 with TRBJ1-5; D uncertain. Trimming removed 4 bases from V and 0 bases from J, with 10 bases in between. The CDR3 contains 15 residues. From germline, CDR1 is LNHDA and CDR2 SQIVND (reference sequence). The CDR3 nucleotides are TGTGCCAGTAGTACTCAGGTCTATAGCAATCAGCCCCAGCATTTT. Translating gives CASSTQVYSNQPQHF.

This clone was counted only a few times. This chain links TRBV9 with TRBJ2-3, with TRBD1 identical over 9 bases. Per the germline V gene, CDR1 is SGDLS and CDR2 is YYNGEE. The CDR3 totals 15 residues. V gave up 4 bases and J gave up 5 bases; unmatched junction bases: 8. Here the CDR3 DNA reads TGTGCCAGCAGCCTCGGGACAGGGCTTGAAGATACGCAGTATTTT. It encodes CASSLGTGLEDTQYF.

A few counts support this clone. The chain couples TRBV5-1 to TRBJ2-7, with D perhaps matching TRBD1 (6 bases). The CDR3 covers 16 residues. Between the trimmed V and J ends, which lost 0 bases and 3 bases, there was a span of 16 bases. The germline gives CDR1 SGHRS, CDR2 YFSETQ. The chain's CDR3 is CASSLAGTGRLYEQYF. The CDR3 coding sequence is TGCGCCAGCAGCTTGGCCGGTACAGGGCGCCTCTACGAGCAGTACTTC.

This chain links TRBV28 with TRBJ2-5; 13 bases agree with TRBD2. The CDR3 has 20 residues. Unmatched junction bases numbered 17, after V lost 2 bases and J lost 5 bases. CDR1 and CDR2 (germline): MDHEN, SYDVKM. The chain's CDR3 is CASSLVGLAGEPQRRETQYF. The CDR3 DNA reads TGTGCCAGCAGTTTAGTAGGACTAGCGGGGGAGCCCCAAAGGCGGGAGACCCAGTACTTC.

The V gene is TRBV11-2, the J gene TRBJ2-7; weak D call: TRBD1 (5 bases). Trimming removed 0 bases from V and 6 bases from J, with 6 bases in between. Germline V CDR1 and CDR2: SGHAT, FQNNGV. CDR3 length: 12 amino acids. Written as DNA, the CDR3 is TGTGCCAGCAGCTTAGACCAGGGCGAGCAGTACTTC. It is translated as CASSLDQGEQYF.

This clone was seen just once. This sequence joins TRBV5-4 and TRBJ2-7; 8 positions match TRBD1. Germline CDR1 SGHNT, CDR2 YYREEE (reference sequence). This CDR3 is built from 15 residues. With V trimmed by 0 bases and J by 3 bases, 5 bases remained unmatched. As DNA, the CDR3 is TGTGCCAGCAGCTTGGCGGTGACAGGGGACTACGAGCAGTACTTC. This gives the protein CASSLAVTGDYEQYF.

This clone was seen just once. The rearrangement links TRBV9 to TRBJ2-7; no reliable D call. Germline V lookup: CDR1 SGDLS, CDR2 YYNGEE. Deletions cut 3 bases from V and 0 bases from J, with 10 bases between. This CDR3 has 14 amino acids. The CDR3 sequence is CASSERPSSYEQYF. The CDR3 DNA follows: TGTGCCAGCAGCGAGAGGCCAAGCTCCTACGAGCAGTACTTC.

V gene TRBV2 combines with J gene TRBJ2-5; 7 positions match TRBD2. V was pared by 0 bases and J by 5 bases, with 12 bases of the junction left unmatched. CDR1 and CDR2 from the germline V gene are SNHLY and FYNNEI. This CDR3 region has 17 residues. In DNA, the CDR3 is TGTGCCAGCAGTGAAGCAATAGGTATGGGAGGGACGGAGACCCAGTACTTC. Its protein is CASSEAIGMGGTETQYF.

The chain links TRBV27 to TRBJ2-5; D possibly corresponds to TRBD1 (5 bases). V was pared by 5 bases and J by 0 bases, with 10 bases between. Germline values: CDR1 MNHEY, CDR2 SMNVEV (reference sequence). CDR3 size: 14 residues. The CDR3 DNA sequence: TGTGCCAGCAGTGGACACCCGTACCAAGAGACCCAGTACTTC. Its translation is CASSGHPYQETQYF.

The chain has TRBV29-1 and TRBJ2-2; D is unresolved. From germline, CDR1 is SQVTM and CDR2 ANQGSEA. V lost 1 base and J lost 0, with 6 bases in between. The CDR3 is 14 amino acids. The CDR3 spells CSVEADTNTGELFF. CDR3 nucleotide sequence: TGCAGCGTTGAAGCTGACACGAACACCGGGGAGCTGTTTTTT.

This clone came up once. The chain recombines TRBV5-6 with TRBJ2-7; D is possibly TRBD2 (6 bases). Per germline, CDR1 SGHDT and CDR2 YYEEEE. V was clipped by 0 bases and J by 0 bases, with 10 bases between them. The CDR3 sequence is 15 residues long. The chain's CDR3 is CASSLGGAPSYEQYF. The CDR3 DNA reads as TGTGCCAGCAGCTTGGGCGGGGCCCCCTCCTACGAGCAGTACTTC.

CDR3 DNA sequence: TGTGCCAGCAGTTTTAGCGGGGGTAACCAAGAGACCCAGTACTTC. This codes for CASSFSGGNQETQYF. The chain carries TRBV27 and TRBJ2-5; 9 bases map to TRBD2. The CDR3 is 15 residues long. Germline assignment: CDR1 MNHEY and CDR2 SMNVEV (reference sequence). V shed 3 bases and J 0 bases; nucleotides not matched to a gene: 2.

The chain employs TRBV5-4 and TRBJ1-5; 9 bases align to TRBD1. After removal of 3 bases from V and 5 bases from J, the junction contained 6 bases not matched to a gene. Germline V gene lookup returns CDR1 SGHNT and CDR2 YYREEE (reference sequence). CDR3 length equals 15 residues. CDR3 sequence reads: CASSSGTGHDQPQHF. The CDR3 DNA reads TGTGCCAGCAGCTCGGGGACAGGGCATGATCAGCCCCAGCATTTT.

V usage is TRBV5-1 and J usage is TRBJ2-3, with unresolved D. Germline CDR1 SGHRS, CDR2 YFSETQ. The length of the CDR3 is 15 residues. Trimming cost V 1 base and J 3 bases, with 12 bases left between them. The CDR3 DNA sequence: TGCGCCAGCAGCTTGTGGGCAGGCCGAACAGATACGCAGTATTTT. Translated, it gives CASSLWAGRTDTQYF.

The chain joins TRBV12-2 to TRBJ1-2. TRBV12-2 is a pseudogene. The CDR3 has 17 residues. CDR3 protein: CASRVPLPGRGNYGYTF. The CDR3 DNA follows: TGTGCAAGTCGCGTTCCACTTCCGGGCCGCGGGAACTATGGCTACACCTTC.

Points on this clone: One end of the junction fails to match germline, which may point to a read error. The chain couples TRBV28 to TRBJ2-3; TRBD2 matches 9 bases. The CDR3 covers 14 residues. The germline V gene has CDR1 MDHEN and CDR2 SYDVKM. CDR3 residues: CASSFGTSRDTQYF. The CDR3 bases are TGTGCCAGCAGTTTCGGGACTAGCAGAGATACGCAGTATTTT.

J is TRBJ2-7 and V is TRBV5-1; TRBD2 is a possible D gene (7 bases). Germline CDR1 is SGHRS and CDR2 is YFSETQ. This CDR3 has 15 amino acids. V was clipped by 0 bases and J by 2 bases, with 12 bases between them. The CDR3 protein is CASSLERGGAYEQYF. The CDR3 DNA sequence: TGCGCCAGCAGCTTGGAAAGGGGGGGCGCCTACGAGCAGTACTTC.